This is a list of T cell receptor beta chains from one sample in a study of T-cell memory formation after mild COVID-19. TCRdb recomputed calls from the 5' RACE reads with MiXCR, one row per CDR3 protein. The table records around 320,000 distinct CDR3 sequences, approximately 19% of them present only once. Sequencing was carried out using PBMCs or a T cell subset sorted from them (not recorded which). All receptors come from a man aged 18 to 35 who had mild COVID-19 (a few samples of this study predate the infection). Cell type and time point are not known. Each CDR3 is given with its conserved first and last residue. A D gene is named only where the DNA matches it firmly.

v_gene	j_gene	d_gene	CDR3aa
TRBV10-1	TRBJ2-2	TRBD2	CASSWVLAGLSGELFF
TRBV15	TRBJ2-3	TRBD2	CATSGGLASTDTQYF
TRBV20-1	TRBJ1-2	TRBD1	CSARDQGDYGYTF
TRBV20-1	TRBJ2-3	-	CSAPRGGGTDTQYF
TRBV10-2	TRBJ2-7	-	CASSESTRGFDEQYF
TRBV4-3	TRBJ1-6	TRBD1	CASSQDEEIYGTGFNSPLHF
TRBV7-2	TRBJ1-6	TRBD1	CASSPRTGVRARHSPLHF
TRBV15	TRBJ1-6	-	CATSRDQGLFSNSPLHF
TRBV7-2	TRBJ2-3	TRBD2	CASSLRSASGGQGDTQYF
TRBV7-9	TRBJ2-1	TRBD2	CASSRLAGGGNEQFF
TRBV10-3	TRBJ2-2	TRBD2	CAIKSLAGGPNTGELFF
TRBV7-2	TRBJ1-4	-	CASSLTWSNAEKLFF
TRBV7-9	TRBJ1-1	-	CASSLADATYRPFF